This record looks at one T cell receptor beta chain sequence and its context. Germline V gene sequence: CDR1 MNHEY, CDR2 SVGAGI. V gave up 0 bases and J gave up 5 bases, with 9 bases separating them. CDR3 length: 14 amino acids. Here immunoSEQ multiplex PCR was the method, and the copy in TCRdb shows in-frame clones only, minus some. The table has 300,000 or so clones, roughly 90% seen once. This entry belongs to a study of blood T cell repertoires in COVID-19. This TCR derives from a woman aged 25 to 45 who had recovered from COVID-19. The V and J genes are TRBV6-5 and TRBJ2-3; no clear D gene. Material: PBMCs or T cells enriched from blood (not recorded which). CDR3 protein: CASSYSATGDTQYF. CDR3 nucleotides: TGTGCCAGCAGTTACTCGGCGACTGGAGATACGCAGTATTTT.